A single sample gave rise to the 22 T cell receptor beta chains below, sequenced in a study of PD-1 blockade in classical Hodgkin lymphoma. Produced via immunoSEQ multiplex PCR; TCRdb's table is partial and in-frame only. The table lists around 30,000 clones, around 70% of them singletons. Exposure to brentuximab vedotin varied, and each patient had relapsed following autologous stem cell transplantation. Sequencing used peripheral blood mononuclear cells (PBMCs), obtained before the second cycle of nivolumab. Source of these receptors: a human donor with classical Hodgkin lymphoma.

The V and J genes are TRBV14 and TRBJ2-1, with D possibly being TRBD1 (6 bases). The CDR3 length is 16 residues. The V end was cut by 2 bases, the J end by 6 bases, with 17 bases between. Germline V CDR1 and CDR2: SGHDN, FVKESK. CDR3 nucleotides: TGTGCCAGCAGCCAATGGGGTGTAGGGGGAAGCAATGAGCAGTTCTTC. This translates into CASSQWGVGGSNEQFF.

The rearrangement joins TRBV11-2 to TRBJ2-7; no clear D gene. Germline V gene sequence: CDR1 SGHAT, CDR2 FQNNGV. V dropped 5 bases and J dropped 2 bases, with 4 bases sitting between them. The CDR3 is 11 amino acids. The CDR3 reads CASSLTYEQYF. For the CDR3, the DNA is TGTGCCAGCAGCCTCACCTACGAGCAGTACTTC. The whole variable domain, filled in from reference TRBV11-2 and TRBJ2-7, reads EAGVAQSPRYKIIEKRQSVAFWCNPISGHATLYWYQQILGQGPKLLIQFQNNGVVDDSQLPKDRFSAERLKGVDSTLKIQPAKLEDSAVYLCASSLTYEQYFGPGTRLTVT.

The CDR3 bases are TGCGCCAGCAGCGACGGACAGGGCTACGAGCAGTACGTC. Residues: CASSDGQGYEQYV. The genes are TRBV5-1 and TRBJ2-7, with 8 bases aligning to TRBD1. The CDR3 is made up of 13 amino acids. Germline V gives CDR1 SGHRS, CDR2 YFSETQ. V was pared by 4 bases and J by 3 bases, with 3 bases of the junction left unmatched.

The CDR3 region has the DNA TGTGCCAGCAGCTTTGGGAACAGGGTGGGTGAAAAACTGTTTTTT. Translated: CASSFGNRVGEKLFF. The chain has TRBV7-6 and TRBJ1-4, with a tentative D call TRBD1 (6 bases). The CDR3 runs 15 residues. Germline V lookup: CDR1 SGHVS, CDR2 FNYEAQ. Trimming pared 3 bases from V and 7 bases from J, leaving 15 bases between. Full variable domain (rest looked up from reference TRBV7-6 and TRBJ1-4): GAGVSQSPRYKVTKRGQDVALRCDPISGHVSLYWYRQALGQGPEFLTYFNYEAQQDKSGLPNDRFSAERPEGSISTLTIQRTEQRDSAMYRCASSFGNRVGEKLFFGSGTQLSVL.

The chain couples TRBV2 to TRBJ1-6, with 10 bases matching TRBD1. The CDR3 is made up of 13 amino acids. The trim removed 6 bases at V and 10 bases at J, leaving 3 bases unmatched. CDR1 is SNHLY, CDR2 FYNNEI, per germline. The CDR3, as DNA: TGTGCCAGCAGCGGGGACAGGGGATCACCCCTCCACTTT. This gives the protein CASSGDRGSPLHF.

This chain uses TRBV6-5 with TRBJ2-7; tentatively, D is TRBD1 or TRBD2 (5 bases each). The CDR3 contains 11 residues. The germline CDR1 and CDR2 sequences are MNHEY and SVGAGI. V lost 5 bases and J lost 6, with 8 bases in between. The CDR3 is CASSGGSEQYF. In nucleotides, the CDR3 is TGTGCCAGCAGTGGGGGAAGCGAGCAGTACTTC.

This clone was counted a few times. Other DNA sequences in this specimen translate into the identical CDR3. The chain uses TRBV5-6 and TRBJ1-3; the D is unclear. The CDR3 has 15 amino acids. Trimming took off 0 bases at V and 2 bases at J, with 9 bases between the two ends. Per germline, CDR1 SGHDT and CDR2 YYEEEE. CDR3 loop: CASSLGGTAGNTIYF. The DNA for the CDR3 is TGTGCCAGCAGCTTGGGGGGAACCGCTGGAAACACCATATATTTT. Full variable domain (remainder filled in from reference TRBV5-6 and TRBJ1-3): DAGVTQSPTHLIKTRGQQVTLRCSPKSGHDTVSWYQQALGQGPQFIFQYYEEEERQRGNFPDRFSGHQFPNYSSELNVNALLLGDSALYLCASSLGGTAGNTIYFGEGSWLTVV.

V is TRBV19 and J is TRBJ1-1; D is undetermined. Germline lookup yields CDR1 LNHDA and CDR2 SQIVND (reference sequence). This CDR3 comprises 14 residues. The V and J ends lost 2 bases and 1 base respectively, with 8 bases between them. As DNA, the CDR3 is TGTGCCAGTAGTATACCGAATCGGAACACTGAAGCTTTCTTT. Residues: CASSIPNRNTEAFF.

The genes are TRBV2 and TRBJ2-3; 11 bases map to TRBD1. CDR1 SNHLY and CDR2 FYNNEI come from the germline V gene. Losses at the gene ends were 6 bases for V and 4 bases for J; bases not matched to a gene: 3. The CDR3 extends over 14 amino acids. The CDR3 DNA reads as TGTGCCAGCAGATGGGACAGGGGGTCAGATACGCAGTATTTT. This translates into CASRWDRGSDTQYF.

The chain uses TRBV28 and TRBJ2-7, with a tentative D call TRBD1 (6 bases). Trimming shortened V by 4 bases and J by 2 bases, and 9 bases separated the two germline ends. The CDR3 runs to 13 residues. CDR1 and CDR2 (germline): MDHEN, SYDVKM. CDR3 DNA sequence: TGTGCCAGCAGTTACCGACAGGCCTACGAGCAGTACTTC. Translating it yields CASSYRQAYEQYF.

The chain has TRBV28 and TRBJ1-6; D is possibly TRBD1 (6 bases). This CDR3 has 15 residues. CDR1 is MDHEN and CDR2 is SYDVKM in the germline V gene. Trimming removed 6 bases from V and 10 bases from J, with 19 bases in between. In nucleotides, the CDR3 is TGTGCCAGCAGCCCAACAGGGCTGGCTTGGTCACCCCTCCACTTT. As protein: CASSPTGLAWSPLHF. The full variable domain, its missing parts supplied by reference TRBV28 and TRBJ1-6, is DVKVTQSSRYLVKRTGEKVFLECVQDMDHENMFWYRQDPGLGLRLIYFSYDVKMKEKGDIPEGYSVSREKKERFSLILESASTNQTSMYLCASSPTGLAWSPLHFGNGTRLTVT.

V usage is TRBV30 and J usage is TRBJ2-7; 14 bases align to TRBD2. V shed 5 bases and J 0 bases; nucleotides not matched to a gene: 0. The CDR3 extends over 14 amino acids. Germline V gene lookup returns CDR1 GTSNPN and CDR2 SVGIG (reference sequence). In nucleotides, the CDR3 is TGTGCCTGGGGGACTAGCGGGGGCTCCTACGAGCAGTACTTC. Encoded protein: CAWGTSGGSYEQYF.

This rearrangement joins TRBV6-5 to TRBJ2-7, with 7 bases fitting TRBD2. The CDR3 spans 11 residues. Per the germline V gene, CDR1 is MNHEY and CDR2 is SVGAGI. After removal of 5 bases from V and 6 bases from J, the junction contained 1 base not matched to a gene. The CDR3 protein is CASSGGGEQYV. The CDR3 DNA is TGTGCCAGCAGTGGGGGGGGCGAGCAGTACGTC.

The sample holds a few counts of this clone. This sequence joins TRBV5-4 and TRBJ2-6; 8 nucleotides match TRBD1. CDR1 and CDR2 (germline): SGHNT, YYREEE (reference sequence). The CDR3 runs to 15 residues. V lost 4 bases to trimming and J lost 9 bases; unmatched junction nucleotides: 9. CDR3: CASSVGQGWGNVLTF. The DNA for the CDR3 is TGTGCCAGCAGCGTCGGACAGGGATGGGGCAACGTCCTGACTTTC.

V and J are TRBV7-9 and TRBJ2-5; the match to TRBD2 covers 11 bases. Germline CDR1 is SEHNR and CDR2 is FQNEAQ (reference sequence). The J segment lost 14 bases and the V segment lost 4 bases, leaving 15 bases of the junction unmatched. The CDR3 sequence is 15 residues long. CDR3 DNA: TGTGCCAGCAGCTCGTCACTGGGACTAGCGGTGATTTCTTACTTC. This codes for CASSSSLGLAVISYF.

This chain joins TRBV6-6 and TRBJ2-5; 8 positions agree with TRBD2. The V gene's germline CDR1 is MNHNY and CDR2 SVGAGI (reference sequence). This CDR3 is built from 14 residues. V shed 2 bases, J shed 2 bases, and the junction held 1 base outside the gene matches. The CDR3 DNA reads TGTGCCAGCAGTTACGGGACTAGTCAAGAGACCCAGTACTTC. It translates to CASSYGTSQETQYF.

This sequence joins TRBV7-3 and TRBJ2-3; maybe TRBD1 (6 bases). Trimming removed 5 bases at V and 0 bases at J, with 9 bases between. The V gene's germline CDR1 is SGHTA and CDR2 FQGTGA. The CDR3 totals 14 residues. The CDR3 nucleotides read TGTGCCAGCAGCCCAGGACAGAGCACAGATACGCAGTATTTT. Its protein product is CASSPGQSTDTQYF.

Only one count was recorded for this clone. Here the CDR3 reads CATSKRAGDGYTF. Here the CDR3 DNA reads TGTGCCACCAGCAAGCGCGCAGGGGATGGCTACACCTTC. The chain combines TRBV15 with TRBJ1-2; tentatively, D is TRBD1 (6 bases). Germline lookup yields CDR1 LNHNV and CDR2 YYDKDF (reference sequence). This CDR3 region has 13 residues. V gave up 4 bases and J gave up 6 bases, with 12 bases separating them.

By share, this clone ranks as medium-sized. The chain combines TRBV20-1 with TRBJ2-5, with D perhaps TRBD2 (7 bases). Germline V gene lookup returns CDR1 DFQATT and CDR2 SNEGSKA (reference sequence). The length of the CDR3 is 11 residues. DNA for the CDR3: TGCAGAGGGGGGGTTGGAGAGACCCAGTACTTC. Translating gives CRGGVGETQYF.

The chain has TRBV7-2 and TRBJ2-5; TRBD2 aligns across 10 bases. CDR1 and CDR2 from the germline V gene are SGHTA and FQGNSA. The CDR3 consists of 18 residues. J was trimmed by 4 bases and V by 5 bases; bases with no gene match: 16. CDR3 coding DNA: TGTGCCAGCAGCCGCCGAGCAAGCGGGGGGGCCGGGAGAGAGACCCAGTACTTC. This gives the protein CASSRRASGGAGRETQYF.

The CDR3 region has the DNA TGTGCCAGCAGTTTTGCGTCACGGCTACAGTTCGGGGGGACTGAAGCTTTCTTT. Its protein is CASSFASRLQFGGTEAFF. The chain recombines TRBV28 with TRBJ1-1; tentatively, D is TRBD1 (5 bases). V dropped 3 bases and J dropped 5 bases, with 25 bases sitting between them. CDR3 length equals 18 residues. Germline loops: CDR1 MDHEN, CDR2 SYDVKM.

CDR3 nucleotides: TGTGCCAGCAGCAACAGGGACACCGGGGAGCTGTTTTTT. Amino acids: CASSNRDTGELFF. The rearrangement uses TRBV6-4 and TRBJ2-2, with D possibly TRBD1 on 6 matching bases. Trimming left V 6 bases short and J 3 bases short, with 8 bases between. Germline V gives CDR1 MRHNA, CDR2 SNTAGT. CDR3 length: 13 amino acids.